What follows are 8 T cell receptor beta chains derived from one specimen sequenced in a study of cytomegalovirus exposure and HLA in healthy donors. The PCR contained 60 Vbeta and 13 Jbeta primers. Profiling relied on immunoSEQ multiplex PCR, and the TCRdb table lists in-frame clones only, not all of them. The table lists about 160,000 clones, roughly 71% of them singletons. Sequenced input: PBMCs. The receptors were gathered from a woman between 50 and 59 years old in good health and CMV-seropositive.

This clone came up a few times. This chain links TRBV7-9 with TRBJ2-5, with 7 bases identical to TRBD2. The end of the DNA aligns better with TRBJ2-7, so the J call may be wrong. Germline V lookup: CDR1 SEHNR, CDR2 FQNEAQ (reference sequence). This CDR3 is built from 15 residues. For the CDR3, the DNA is TGTGCCAGCAGGAGGGTGTTTGGGACTAAGGGCGAGCAGTACTTC. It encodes CASRRVFGTKGEQYF.

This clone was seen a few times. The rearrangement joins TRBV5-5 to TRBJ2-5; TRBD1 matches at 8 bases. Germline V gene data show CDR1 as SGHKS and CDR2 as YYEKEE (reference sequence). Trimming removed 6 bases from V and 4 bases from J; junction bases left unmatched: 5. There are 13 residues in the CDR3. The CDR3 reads CASNSQGAETQYF. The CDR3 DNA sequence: TGTGCCAGCAACTCGCAGGGGGCAGAGACCCAGTACTTC.

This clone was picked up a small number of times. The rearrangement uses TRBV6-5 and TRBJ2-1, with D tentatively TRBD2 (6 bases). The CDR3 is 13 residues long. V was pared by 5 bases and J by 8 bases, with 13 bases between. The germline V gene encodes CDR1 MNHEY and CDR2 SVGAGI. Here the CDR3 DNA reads TGTGCCAGCAGTGAGCTAGGGGAGGATGAGCAGTTCTTC. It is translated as CASSELGEDEQFF.

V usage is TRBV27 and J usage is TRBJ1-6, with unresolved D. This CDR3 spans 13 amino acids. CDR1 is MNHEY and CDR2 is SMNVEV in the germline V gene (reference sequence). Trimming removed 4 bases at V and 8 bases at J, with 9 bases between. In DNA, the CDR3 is TGTGCCAGCAGTTCCGGGTCTTATTCACCCCTCCACTTT. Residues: CASSSGSYSPLHF.

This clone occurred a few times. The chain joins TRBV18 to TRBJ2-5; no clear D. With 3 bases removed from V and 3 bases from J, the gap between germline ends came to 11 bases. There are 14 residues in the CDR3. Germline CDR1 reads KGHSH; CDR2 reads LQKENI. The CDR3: CASSPFQREETQYF. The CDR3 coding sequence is TGTGCCAGCTCACCCTTCCAGCGAGAAGAGACCCAGTACTTC.

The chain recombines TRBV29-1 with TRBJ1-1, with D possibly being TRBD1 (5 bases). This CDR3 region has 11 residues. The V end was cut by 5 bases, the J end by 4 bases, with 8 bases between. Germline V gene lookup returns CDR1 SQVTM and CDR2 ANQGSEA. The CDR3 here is CSVSGGTEAFF. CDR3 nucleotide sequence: TGCAGCGTTTCCGGGGGCACTGAAGCTTTCTTT.

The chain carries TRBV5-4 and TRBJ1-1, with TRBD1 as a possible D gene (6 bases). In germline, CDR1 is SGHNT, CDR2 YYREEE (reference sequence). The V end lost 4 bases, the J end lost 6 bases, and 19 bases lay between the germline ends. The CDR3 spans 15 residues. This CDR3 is CASSHGLGEGAEAFF. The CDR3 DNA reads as TGTGCCAGCAGCCATGGACTTGGGGAGGGGGCTGAAGCTTTCTTT.

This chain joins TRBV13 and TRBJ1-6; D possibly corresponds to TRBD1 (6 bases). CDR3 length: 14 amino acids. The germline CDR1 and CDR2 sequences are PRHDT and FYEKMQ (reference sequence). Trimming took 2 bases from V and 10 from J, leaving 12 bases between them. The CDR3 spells CASSLRGIRSPLHF. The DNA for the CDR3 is TGTGCCAGCAGCTTAAGGGGGATTCGGTCACCCCTCCACTTT.